Below, 4 T cell receptor beta chains from the same sample are listed, as sequenced in a study of Ad26.COV2.S vaccination and SARS-CoV-2 variants. Treatment noted: approximately 18 received Ad26.COV2.S at low or high dose, single or two shots; roughly five received placebo; per-sample allocation not given. Specimens were obtained on day 63 following the first vaccine or placebo injection. Assay used: immunoSEQ multiplex PCR; TCRdb lists only in-frame clones, some missing. This sample has about 390,000 clones, with around nine tenths found just once. This sample comprised peripheral blood, obtained in a trial of Ad26.COV2.S vaccine versus placebo. The receptors were sampled from a person aged 18-60 years who received the Ad26.COV2.S COVID-19 vaccine or a placebo.

This chain uses TRBV5-4 with TRBJ1-6, with a tentative D call TRBD1 (6 bases). There are 14 residues in the CDR3. The V end lost 7 bases, the J end lost 8 bases, and 16 bases lay between the germline ends. Germline-derived CDR1 and CDR2 are SGHNT and YYREEE (reference sequence). In DNA, the CDR3 is TGTGCCAGCGGCAGCAGGGGAAATTATTCACCCCTCCACTTT. It yields the protein CASGSRGNYSPLHF. The entire variable domain, with the rest obtained from reference TRBV5-4 and TRBJ1-6, is as follows: ETGVTQSPTHLIKTRGQQVTLRCSSQSGHNTVSWYQQALGQGPQFIFQYYREEENGRGNFPPRFSGLQFPNYSSELNVNALELDDSALYLCASGSRGNYSPLHFGNGTRLTVT.

CDR3: CASSYSGGKVDYGYTF. CDR3 bases: TGTGCCAGCAGTTACTCAGGGGGGAAGGTGGACTATGGCTACACCTTC. The chain joins TRBV6-6 to TRBJ1-2; D is possibly TRBD1 (6 bases). The length of the CDR3 is 16 residues. The germline CDR1 and CDR2 sequences are MNHNY and SVGAGI (reference sequence). V lost 0 bases, J lost 3 bases, and 14 bases lay in between.

The J gene is TRBJ2-3, the V gene TRBV6-5; 12 bases agree with TRBD2. This CDR3 has 15 residues. Germline V gene lookup returns CDR1 MNHEY and CDR2 SVGAGI. V was pared by 10 bases and J by 4 bases, with 9 bases of the junction left unmatched. The CDR3 DNA follows: TGTGCCATTACCCCTAGCGGGGGGGCGGCAGATACGCAGTATTTT. It is translated as CAITPSGGAADTQYF.

The chain uses TRBV27 and TRBJ2-6, with D maybe TRBD2 (6 bases). The V gene's germline CDR1 is MNHEY and CDR2 SMNVEV (reference sequence). The ends were cut back, 3 bases at V and 4 bases at J, with 10 bases in the middle. CDR3 size: 15 residues. The CDR3 spells CASSFGGVGANVLTF. The DNA of the CDR3 is TGTGCCAGCAGTTTTGGAGGGGTCGGGGCCAACGTCCTGACTTTC.